The clone carrying this T cell receptor beta chain appeared once. Terminally differentiated effector memory CD45RA+ cells were excluded from the naive CD8 cells, which were CD45RO-negative and positively selected for CCR7. Sequencing used immunoSEQ multiplex PCR; TCRdb keeps in-frame clones, though not all of them. The data hold about 610,000 clones, with 96% observed a single time. This CDR3 has 13 amino acids. Germline lookup yields CDR1 MNHEY and CDR2 SMNVEV (reference sequence). The V and J ends lost 4 bases and 10 bases respectively, with 14 bases between them. The record originates from a study of shared clonotypes between healthy human individuals.

Sequencing was done on a sample of naive CD8+ T cells sorted from blood. The receptor comes from a woman aged 25 to 39 in good health. The chain uses TRBV27 and TRBJ2-1, with D unresolved. The CDR3 sequence: CASSSHLGWEQFF. CDR3 coding DNA: TGTGCCAGCAGTTCGCACCTTGGCTGGGAGCAGTTCTTC.